Each of the 20 T cell receptor beta chains below was sequenced from the same sample in a study of OX40 agonist ivuxolimab in advanced cancers. Library preparation was by the immunoSEQ multiplex PCR assay. TCRdb provides this immuneACCESS table in a form limited to in-frame rearrangements. Some clones are lacking; in checked studies, under half of them reflect an unresolved V gene, and why the rest are absent is not known. The sample table lists 50,000 to 55,000 clones, 81% of them with a count of one. The ten top clones hold over 0.6% of the sample. Material: CD4+ or CD8+ T cells sorted from blood, obtained in a trial of the OX40 agonist ivuxolimab. The receptors stem from an adult with an advanced solid tumor such as melanoma, head and neck, liver or kidney cancer.

V and J are TRBV9 and TRBJ2-1; D is uncertain. V lost 4 bases, J lost 7 bases, and 9 bases lay in between. CDR1 is SGDLS, CDR2 YYNGEE, per germline. CDR3 length equals 12 residues. The CDR3: CASSFRTNEQFF. The CDR3 DNA reads as TGTGCCAGCAGCTTCCGTACGAATGAGCAGTTCTTC.

As DNA, the CDR3 is TGTGCCAGCAGCCCGACACTTATCGGCGGAAACTCCTACGAGCAGTACTTC. Protein sequence: CASSPTLIGGNSYEQYF. The chain has TRBV5-5 and TRBJ2-7; D uncertain. The CDR3 is 17 amino acids. With 4 bases removed from V and 0 bases from J, the gap between germline ends came to 20 bases. The V gene's germline CDR1 is SGHKS and CDR2 YYEKEE (reference sequence).

The chain links TRBV7-9 to TRBJ2-7; weak D call: TRBD1 (5 bases). CDR1 is SEHNR and CDR2 is FQNEAQ in the germline V gene (reference sequence). V lost 4 bases to trimming and J lost 6 bases, with 13 bases between them. This CDR3 region has 13 residues. CDR3 sequence: CASSWAGQGEQYF. CDR3 in DNA: TGTGCCAGCAGCTGGGCAGGCCAGGGCGAGCAGTACTTC.

On this clone itself: Its ends do not fully match the called genes, so a read error is possible. This chain links TRBV6-1 with TRBJ1-2; 8 bases fit TRBD1. CDR1 is MNHNS and CDR2 is SASEGT in the germline V gene. The CDR3 runs 15 residues. The CDR3 DNA reads TGTGCCAGCAGAGAAGGGACAGGCGATCACTATGGCTACACCTTC. Its protein product is CASREGTGDHYGYTF.

V is TRBV2 and J is TRBJ2-7, with D perhaps TRBD2 (6 bases). Between the trimmed V and J ends, which lost 8 bases and 7 bases, there was a span of 18 bases. Germline CDR1 reads SNHLY; CDR2 reads FYNNEI. The CDR3 spans 13 residues. CDR3 nucleotides: TGTGCCAGCGCAGGGAGCGGGTTGGCAGAGCAGTACTTC. Amino acids: CASAGSGLAEQYF.

The chain couples TRBV23-1 to TRBJ1-1, with D perhaps TRBD1 (5 bases). TRBV23-1 is an ORF for which the function is uncertain. This CDR3 comprises 15 residues. V shed 0 bases and J shed 3 bases, with 11 bases lying between them. DNA of the CDR3: TGCGCCAGCAGTCAATCCGGGAGGGGAGACACTGAAGCTTTCTTT. It yields the protein CASSQSGRGDTEAFF.

The chain recombines TRBV7-2 with TRBJ2-7; 8 positions agree with TRBD2. There are 15 residues in the CDR3. Germline V lookup: CDR1 SGHTA, CDR2 FQGNSA. V lost 6 bases to trimming and J lost 5 bases; unmatched junction nucleotides: 12. The CDR3 nucleotides are TGTGCCAGCAGGGATCGAGCTAGCGGGTTCCACGAGCAGTACTTC. Translation gives CASRDRASGFHEQYF.

The chain combines TRBV7-8 with TRBJ2-3; a weak D match, TRBD1 (6 bases). Germline lookup yields CDR1 SGHVS and CDR2 FQNEAQ. This CDR3 is 14 amino acids long. Trimming removed 2 bases at V and 1 base at J, with 7 bases between. CDR3: CASSLTGRTDTQYF. The CDR3, as DNA: TGTGCCAGCAGCTTAACAGGGCGCACAGATACGCAGTATTTT.

This chain joins TRBV30 and TRBJ2-1, with 7 nucleotides matching TRBD1. The length of the CDR3 is 15 residues. Germline loops: CDR1 GTSNPN, CDR2 SVGIG (reference sequence). The V gene end was trimmed by 2 bases and the J gene end by 3 bases; junction bases not matched to a gene: 7. This CDR3 reads CAWSYRDRDYNEQFF. Here the CDR3 DNA reads TGTGCCTGGAGTTACCGGGACAGAGACTACAATGAGCAGTTCTTC.

The chain employs TRBV19 and TRBJ2-2, with D maybe TRBD2 (6 bases). The CDR3 sequence is 16 residues long. Germline CDR1 reads LNHDA; CDR2 reads SQIVND (reference sequence). V was trimmed by 4 bases and J by 0 bases, leaving 12 bases between them. CDR3 sequence: CASSNFGGSNTGELFF. CDR3 bases: TGTGCCAGTAGTAATTTCGGGGGATCGAACACCGGGGAGCTGTTTTTT.

The chain carries TRBV6-1 and TRBJ1-2, with 7 bases fitting TRBD1. V was pared by 7 bases and J by 4 bases, with 12 bases of the junction left unmatched. This CDR3 has 15 amino acids. Germline V gene data show CDR1 as MNHNS and CDR2 as SASEGT. CDR3 residues: CASTIGTAVLYGYTF. The DNA of the CDR3 is TGTGCCAGCACCATAGGGACAGCGGTACTCTATGGCTACACCTTC.

The chain combines TRBV7-3 with TRBJ2-3; D possibly corresponds to TRBD2 (5 bases). This CDR3 contains 14 residues. Trimming cost V 1 base and J 4 bases, with 9 bases left between them. Germline CDR1 is SGHTA and CDR2 is FQGTGA. Written as DNA, the CDR3 is TGTGCCAGCAGCTTAAACGCGGGCTCAGATACGCAGTATTTT. Translating it yields CASSLNAGSDTQYF.

The chain recombines TRBV19 with TRBJ1-6, with 9 positions matching TRBD1. V gave up 2 bases and J gave up 8 bases; unmatched junction bases: 1. Germline-derived CDR1 and CDR2 are LNHDA and SQIVND (reference sequence). This CDR3 spans 14 amino acids. CDR3 coding DNA: TGTGCCAGTAGTATACGGACAGGGGATTCACCCCTCCACTTT. This codes for CASSIRTGDSPLHF.

The V call is TRBV2, the J call TRBJ2-3; the D call may be TRBD1 or TRBD2 (5 bases each). This CDR3 has 14 amino acids. With 6 bases removed from V and 0 bases from J, the gap between germline ends came to 10 bases. Germline CDR1 is SNHLY and CDR2 is FYNNEI. The DNA for the CDR3 is TGTGCCAGCAGCCGGGACGCCAGCACAGATACGCAGTATTTT. The encoded protein is CASSRDASTDTQYF.

The chain couples TRBV10-3 to TRBJ2-3, with 13 bases fitting TRBD2. Germline CDR1 and CDR2: ENHRY and SYGVKD. With V trimmed by 0 bases and J by 0 bases, 3 bases remained unmatched. The CDR3 is 18 amino acids. CDR3 in DNA: TGTGCCATCAGTGAGTCGACTAGCGGGGGGACTAGCACAGATACGCAGTATTTT. Its translation is CAISESTSGGTSTDTQYF.

The chain has TRBV9 and TRBJ1-6; D call uncertain. The germline V and J ends were trimmed by 4 bases and 9 bases, with 20 bases remaining between them. Per germline, CDR1 SGDLS and CDR2 YYNGEE. This CDR3 comprises 16 residues. The CDR3 here is CASSPRSASPASPLHF. In DNA, the CDR3 is TGTGCCAGCAGCCCCCGTTCGGCCAGCCCCGCTTCACCCCTCCACTTT.

The chain combines TRBV6-1 with TRBJ1-1; D gene ambiguous. V was shortened by 6 bases and J by 14 bases, with 10 bases between the two germline ends. This CDR3 contains 9 residues. Germline V lookup: CDR1 MNHNS, CDR2 SASEGT. This CDR3 is CASRKGSFF. CDR3 DNA sequence: TGTGCCAGCAGAAAGGGAAGCTTCTTT.

J is TRBJ2-1 and V is TRBV19; 11 bases match TRBD2. Germline assignment: CDR1 LNHDA and CDR2 SQIVND (reference sequence). V shed 3 bases and J 9 bases; nucleotides not matched to a gene: 10. CDR3 length: 16 residues. The CDR3: CASSILGTSGPPEQFF. The CDR3 bases are TGTGCCAGTAGTATCCTGGGGACTAGCGGACCCCCTGAGCAGTTCTTC.

This clone was observed a single time. V is TRBV6-6 and J is TRBJ1-2, with 12 bases lining up with TRBD1. Looked up from germline, CDR1 is MNHNY and CDR2 is SVGAGI (reference sequence). The CDR3 loop spans 16 amino acids. The J segment lost 3 bases and the V segment lost 1 base, leaving 3 bases of the junction unmatched. This CDR3 is CASSYWGQGADYGYTF. The DNA of the CDR3 is TGTGCCAGCAGTTACTGGGGACAGGGGGCGGACTATGGCTACACCTTC.

The gene calls are TRBV9 and TRBJ2-7; D remains unclear. The CDR3 loop spans 13 amino acids. Trimming took 0 bases from V and 4 from J, leaving 8 bases between them. Germline lookup yields CDR1 SGDLS and CDR2 YYNGEE. The CDR3 coding sequence is TGTGCCAGCAGCGTAGGCTCGACTTACGAGCAGTACTTC. Its protein product is CASSVGSTYEQYF.